This T cell receptor beta chain was sequenced during a study of shared clonotypes between healthy human individuals (dated by TCRdb to the early 2020s). Looking at the study overall: The cohort included three men and a couple of women between 18 and 49 years of age. For each donor, CD4 naive and CD4 memory were each run on three plates, CD8 naive on two plates, and CD8 memory on one plate. Blood TCR repertoires of about 5 healthy adults were deeply sequenced to estimate repertoire size and the extent of clonotype sharing between individuals. To increase sequencing depth and limit assay-specific biases, different laboratories used diverse techniques to prepare libraries and sequence TCR repertoires. Leukapheresis yielded between about 0.94 and 9 billion PBMCs per donor. Beyond this particular receptor, the publication reports: Incomplete sequencing was indicated by rarefaction of sorted-subset datasets, despite the large sequencing depth. Clonotypes shared by all four sorted-subset donors showed higher generation probabilities than non-shared clonotypes. Larger estimated clonotype richness was generally found for naive subsets than for memory subsets. The genetic and exposure-history diversity represented was limited by the small number of donors. About 5% of naive CD4, 3.5% of naive CD8, about 2.5% of memory CD4, and about 0.4% of memory CD8 clonotypes were shared across several donors. Pairwise subsampling indicated that sequencing depth was expected to affect the degree of clonotype sharing among donors. Only blood was sampled, and tissue TCR repertoires likely differ from those in blood.

TCR CDR3 regions were amplified from genomic DNA by multiplex PCR using the deep immunoSEQ assay. For each cell subset, the extracted genomic DNA was distributed evenly across all wells of several immunoSEQ 96-well plates, and each plate served as one replicate. For sorted subsets, roughly 200 ng of genomic DNA, equivalent to 30,000 or so T cell genomes, went into each replicate PCR. Purified libraries were quantified with a Qubit 3.0 fluorometer, sized on a Bioanalyzer 2100, and re-quantified with the KAPA Library Quantification kit. A separate single-read 150-cycle Illumina NextSeq 550 flow cell was used to sequence each immunoSEQ 96-well plate. The original pipeline was this. Because the immunoSEQ output included only junctional sequences and no quality scores, the filtering could not be the same as the filtering used for full-length reads. Sequences were annotated with PyIR, a Python wrapper for IgBLAST v1.9, and V/J genes and CDR3 were assigned using IMGT germline references. Any read was removed if the V/J assignment was weak (E-value above 1e-6), the CDR3 was missing, or the read contained stop codons, out-of-frame junctions, or ambiguous translated residues. V3J clonotypes were defined as sequences sharing the same inferred V gene, J gene, and CDR3 amino acid sequence. To compute the percentage overlap between repertoires, the number of shared unique clonotypes was divided by the size of the smaller repertoire. Richness of each repertoire was evaluated using RTK rarefaction, the Chao1 estimator, and Recon v2.1 estimates of unobserved clonotypes. Generation probabilities for all TCRbeta clonotypes obtained by the gDNA method from several donors were computed using OLGA. Held by TCRdb, this immuneACCESS table contains in-frame sequences only and omits some clones. Under half of the omission traces to an unresolved V gene where checked; the cause of the rest is unknown. That table supplies the V and J calls and clone size; D and trimming were determined from the DNA. The sample contains some 1,900,000 clones, about 95% of them found a single time. The ten largest account for 1.2% of the sample.

Points on this clone: The clone's antigen remains unknown. No base-level quality is on record; no much larger clone is a single base apart.

CD8 naive samples were obtained by positive selection for CCR7 among CD45RO-negative cells, yielding a CD45RA+CCR7+ population from which TemRA cells were excluded. The donors were healthy, HIV-negative adults with no recently reported acute infections or vaccinations. Every donor was a Caucasian adult living in Nashville, Tennessee, USA. Blood was collected by leukapheresis, and PBMCs were isolated by Ficoll-Histopaque density gradient centrifugation and then cryopreserved in liquid nitrogen vapor phase. Purity and quantity of every magnetically sorted T cell population were checked by analytical flow cytometry. Each sorted fraction had its genomic DNA isolated and then quantified by UV absorbance on a Nanodrop 2000c. There are 12 amino acids in the CDR3, from cysteine to phenylalanine inclusive. The retained sequence is limited to the CDR3, 36 bases, with the frame set at the first base. The junction shows trimming of 4 bases on V and 5 bases on J, plus 9 bases between the germline ends. The CDR1 and CDR2 encoded by the germline V gene are SGHVS and FQNEAQ.

The sequenced material came from naive CD8+ T cells sorted from blood. The cell subset or site label for this specimen denotes: CD45RA+CCR7+. The chain couples TRBV7-8 to TRBJ2-7; too little of a D gene remains to name it. The TCR was taken from a man between 18 and 35 years old in good health. In nucleotide form, the sequence is TGTGCCAGCAGCTCGTTCATGGACGAGCAGTACTTC. Translated, it gives CASSSFMDEQYF.